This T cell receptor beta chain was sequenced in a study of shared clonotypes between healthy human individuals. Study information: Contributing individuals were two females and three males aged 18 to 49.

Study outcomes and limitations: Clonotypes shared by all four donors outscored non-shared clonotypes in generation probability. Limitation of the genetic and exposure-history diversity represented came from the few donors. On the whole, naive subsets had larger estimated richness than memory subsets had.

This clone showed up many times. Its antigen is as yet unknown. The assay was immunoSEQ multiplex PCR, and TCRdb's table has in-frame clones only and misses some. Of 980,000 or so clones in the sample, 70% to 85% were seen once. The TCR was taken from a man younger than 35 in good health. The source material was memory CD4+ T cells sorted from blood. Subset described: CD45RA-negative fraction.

The CDR3 coding sequence is TGCGCCAGCAGGAACCCCGGTCTCAATGAGCAGTTCTTC. This sequence encodes CASRNPGLNEQFF. The chain recombines TRBV5-1 with TRBJ2-1; D call uncertain. V gave up 5 bases and J gave up 6 bases, with 12 bases separating them. The CDR3 runs 13 residues. Germline CDR1 reads SGHRS; CDR2 reads YFSETQ.